Sequencing of this TCR beta chain was carried out in a study of blood T cell repertoires in COVID-19. V dropped 9 bases and J dropped 1; count of bases not matched to a gene: 5. CDR1 is KGHSH and CDR2 is LQKENI in the germline V gene. The CDR3 has 14 residues. Libraries were prepared by immunoSEQ multiplex PCR; TCRdb keeps only in-frame clonotypes and omits some of them. The sample holds under 200,000 clones, 84% seen once. Material: PBMCs or T cells enriched from blood (not recorded which). The clonotype comes from a middle-aged man who had recovered from COVID-19. This chain joins TRBV18 and TRBJ2-2; 7 bases match TRBD1. The CDR3 loop reads CASQGGENTGELFF. The DNA of the CDR3 is TGTGCCAGTCAAGGGGGCGAGAACACCGGGGAGCTGTTTTTT.